This T cell receptor beta chain was observed in a study of human T cells and chemical hapten exposure. Across the study: Weekly scalp doses of diphenylcyclopropenone were given to patients during the approximately 25-week study. The study, taken as a whole, reports: Having alopecia, the donors may differ immunologically from healthy people.

TCRdb re-analysed the RACE reads in MiXCR, keeping a single row per CDR3 protein. The repertoire includes nearly 350,000 distinct CDR3 sequences, approximately 6.9% of them detected once, and 7.5% to 9% sits in the top ten. This clonotype was picked up many times. What it binds is not known. The time point was: patch test 1, 2 weeks after DPC sensitization. Treatment meaning: therapeutic diphenylcyclopropenone sensitization with weekly scalp DPC. Those who donated were patients with alopecia, 18 to 70 years of age, and suitable for DPC. The CDR3 loop spans 13 amino acids. The V end lost 4 bases, the J end lost 3 bases, and 11 bases lay between the germline ends. CDR1 SQVTM and CDR2 ANQGSEA come from the germline V gene.

The TCR comes from a woman aged 18-29 years with alopecia areata. Some clones in this sample may be carry-over from other donors' samples. This specimen was whole blood, taken in connection with sensitization to the hapten diphenylcyclopropenone (DPC). The V call is TRBV29-1, the J call TRBJ2-3, with D maybe TRBD1 (5 bases). The CDR3 DNA sequence: TGCAGCGTTGCGGCAGGGCAAACAGATACGCAGTATTTT. Its translation: CSVAAGQTDTQYF.